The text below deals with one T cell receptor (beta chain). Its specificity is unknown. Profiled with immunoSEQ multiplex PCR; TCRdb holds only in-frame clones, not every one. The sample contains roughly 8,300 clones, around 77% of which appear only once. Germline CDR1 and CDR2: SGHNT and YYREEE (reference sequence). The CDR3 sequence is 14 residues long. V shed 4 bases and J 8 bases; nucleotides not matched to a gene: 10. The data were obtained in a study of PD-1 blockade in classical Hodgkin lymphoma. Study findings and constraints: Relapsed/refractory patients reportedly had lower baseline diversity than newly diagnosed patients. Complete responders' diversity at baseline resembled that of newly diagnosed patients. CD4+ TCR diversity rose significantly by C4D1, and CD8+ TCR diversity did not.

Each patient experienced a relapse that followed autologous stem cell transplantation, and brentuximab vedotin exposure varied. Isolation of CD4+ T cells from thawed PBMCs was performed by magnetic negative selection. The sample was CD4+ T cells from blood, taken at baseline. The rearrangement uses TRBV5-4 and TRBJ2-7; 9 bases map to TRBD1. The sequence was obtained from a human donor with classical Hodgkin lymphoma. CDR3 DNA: TGTGCCAGCAGCCCGCCGGGACAGGGAATCAAGCAGTACTTC. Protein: CASSPPGQGIKQYF.